Below are 29 T cell receptor beta chains sequenced from a single sample in a study of shared clonotypes between healthy human individuals. Some clones are missing from TCRdb's copy, which holds only in-frame ones; the method was immunoSEQ multiplex PCR. The data show over a million clones, around 75% seen once. The sample consisted of memory CD4+ T cells sorted from blood. Subset meaning: CD45RA-negative fraction. All receptors derive from a man aged 18-30 years in good health.

V is TRBV11-2 and J is TRBJ1-3; tentative D call: TRBD1 (5 bases). Germline V gene sequence: CDR1 SGHAT, CDR2 FQNNGV. V lost 6 bases and J lost 0, with 12 bases in between. This CDR3 region has 15 residues. CDR3 nucleotide sequence: TGTGCCAGCAGTTGGGACGGTGTCTCTGGAAACACCATATATTTT. As protein: CASSWDGVSGNTIYF.

Here the CDR3 reads CASSLRGTRSTDTQYF. The CDR3 DNA follows: TGTGCCAGCAGCTTAAGGGGGACTCGGAGCACAGATACGCAGTATTTT. The chain couples TRBV7-2 to TRBJ2-3, with D perhaps being TRBD1 or TRBD2 (6 bases each). This CDR3 has 16 amino acids. The V and J ends lost 2 bases and 0 bases respectively, with 12 bases between them. Germline V gene data show CDR1 as SGHTA and CDR2 as FQGNSA. Full variable domain (rest looked up from reference TRBV7-2 and TRBJ2-3): GAGVSQSPSNKVTEKGKDVELRCDPISGHTALYWYRQSLGQGLEFLIYFQGNSAPDKSGLPSDRFSAERTGGSVSTLTIQRTQQEDSAVYLCASSLRGTRSTDTQYFGPGTRLTVL.

This clone occurred a few times. Other nucleotide sequences in the sample specify the same CDR3. This chain links TRBV6-1 with TRBJ1-2; the D gene is possibly TRBD1 (6 bases). Germline V CDR1 and CDR2: MNHNS, SASEGT. The CDR3 length is 14 residues. The V and J ends lost 2 bases and 4 bases respectively, with 11 bases between them. In nucleotides, the CDR3 is TGTGCCAGCAGTGAAAGTCGCAGGGGCTATGGCTACACCTTC. As protein: CASSESRRGYGYTF.

Comment on this clone: A far larger clone differs by one base, so this is likely a read error. Here the CDR3 reads CASSFQARGETQYF. CDR3 nucleotide sequence: TGTGCCAGCAGCTTTCAAGCGAGGGGGGAGACCCAGTACTTC. This chain joins TRBV7-2 and TRBJ2-5; D might be TRBD1 (6 bases). From germline, CDR1 is SGHTA and CDR2 FQGNSA. The V and J ends lost 3 bases and 5 bases respectively, with 13 bases between them. The CDR3 length is 14 residues.

CDR3 DNA: TGTGCCAGCGGACGGGCCGGGGCCAACGTCCTGACTTTC. Protein sequence: CASGRAGANVLTF. The chain has TRBV25-1 and TRBJ2-6; no clear D. CDR1 and CDR2 (germline): MGHDK, SYGVNS. The CDR3 covers 13 residues. V was shortened by 8 bases and J by 4 bases, with 9 bases between the two germline ends.

The V gene is TRBV4-3, the J gene TRBJ2-2, with TRBD1 identical over 7 bases. Germline lookup yields CDR1 LGHNA and CDR2 YSLEER. The CDR3 length is 15 residues. With 0 bases clipped from V and 6 bases from J, the junction kept 4 bases outside the gene matches. The CDR3 spells CASSQDSGTAGELFF. The DNA of the CDR3 is TGCGCCAGCAGCCAAGATTCCGGGACAGCCGGGGAGCTGTTTTTT.

The chain combines TRBV5-1 with TRBJ2-7, with D unclear. This CDR3 is 12 amino acids long. CDR1 is SGHRS, CDR2 YFSETQ, per germline. CDR3 sequence reads: CENTDNSYEQYF. The DNA for the CDR3 is TGCGAGAACACCGATAACTCCTACGAGCAGTACTTC.

J is TRBJ2-3 and V is TRBV27; D call uncertain. CDR1 is MNHEY, CDR2 SMNVEV, per germline (reference sequence). V lost 5 bases and J lost 2, with 8 bases in between. The CDR3 sequence is 13 residues long. Here the CDR3 reads CASSRFDTDTQYF. CDR3 bases: TGTGCCAGCAGTCGATTTGACACAGATACGCAGTATTTT.

The chain carries TRBV28 and TRBJ1-2, with a tentative D call TRBD1 (5 bases). Deletions cut 6 bases from V and 11 bases from J, with 16 bases between. Germline V lookup: CDR1 MDHEN, CDR2 SYDVKM. The CDR3 spans 12 residues. CDR3 nucleotides: TGTGCCAGCAGCACAGGCTCCAGCAGGTACACCTTC. The encoded protein is CASSTGSSRYTF.

This chain joins TRBV9 and TRBJ1-5; D possibly corresponds to TRBD1 (6 bases). The V gene's germline CDR1 is SGDLS and CDR2 YYNGEE. The CDR3 is made up of 16 amino acids. Trimming cost V 3 bases and J 2 bases, with 15 bases left between them. The CDR3 here is CASSAGGGGGNQPQHF. The CDR3 nucleotides read TGTGCCAGCAGCGCCGGTGGGGGGGGCGGCAATCAGCCCCAGCATTTT.

Note on this clone: The same CDR3 can be traced to other DNA sequences in this sample. The V gene is TRBV20-1, the J gene TRBJ2-1; D is ambiguous. Germline V gene sequence: CDR1 DFQATT, CDR2 SNEGSKA (reference sequence). V was pared by 5 bases and J by 8 bases, with 7 bases between. CDR3 length: 10 residues. The CDR3 region is CSARVDEQFF. DNA of the CDR3: TGCAGTGCTCGGGTGGATGAGCAGTTCTTC.

This sequence joins TRBV6-1 and TRBJ1-1; no firm D call. The ends were cut back, 0 bases at V and 8 bases at J, with 13 bases in the middle. This CDR3 region has 14 residues. Germline-derived CDR1 and CDR2 are MNHNS and SASEGT. This CDR3 reads CASSEAGGGWEAFF. DNA of the CDR3: TGTGCCAGCAGTGAAGCGGGAGGCGGGTGGGAAGCTTTCTTT.

The genes are TRBV28 and TRBJ2-4; D possibly corresponds to TRBD1 (6 bases). Germline V gene data show CDR1 as MDHEN and CDR2 as SYDVKM. The CDR3 has 16 amino acids. The V end was cut by 5 bases, the J end by 0 bases, with 14 bases between. The CDR3 DNA is TGTGCCAGCAGTGCCACAGGGAGTCTAGCCAAAAACATTCAGTACTTC. This encodes CASSATGSLAKNIQYF.

This chain links TRBV7-8 with TRBJ1-1, with TRBD1 identical over 9 bases. With V trimmed by 4 bases and J by 8 bases, 8 bases remained unmatched. This CDR3 has 14 amino acids. Looked up from germline, CDR1 is SGHVS and CDR2 is FQNEAQ. The CDR3 region is CASSSGQGKAEAFF. DNA for the CDR3: TGTGCCAGCAGCTCGGGACAGGGAAAAGCAGAAGCTTTCTTT.

The chain joins TRBV27 to TRBJ1-1; 11 bases are shared with TRBD1. This CDR3 contains 16 residues. Germline CDR1 is MNHEY and CDR2 is SMNVEV (reference sequence). V was pared by 4 bases and J by 5 bases, with 9 bases of the junction left unmatched. DNA of the CDR3: TGTGCCAGCAGTTCCCTTAGGACAGGGGGCGCAACTGAAGCTTTCTTT. Amino acids: CASSSLRTGGATEAFF.

CDR3 protein: CASNQRGTSTDTQYF. The CDR3 nucleotides read TGTGCCAGCAACCAGCGGGGCACTAGCACAGATACGCAGTATTTT. The gene calls are TRBV27 and TRBJ2-3; 7 bases align to TRBD2. The CDR3 runs to 15 residues. The trim removed 7 bases at V and 0 bases at J, leaving 7 bases unmatched. Germline V lookup: CDR1 MNHEY, CDR2 SMNVEV (reference sequence).

The J gene is TRBJ2-7, the V gene TRBV6-1; 12 bases agree with TRBD2. The V segment lost 6 bases and the J segment 3 bases; nucleotides outside the gene matches: 3. The CDR3 has 14 residues. Germline V lookup: CDR1 MNHNS, CDR2 SASEGT. CDR3: CASSRLAGVYEQYF. The CDR3 DNA reads TGTGCCAGCAGCCGACTAGCGGGAGTCTACGAGCAGTACTTC.

The gene calls are TRBV5-4 and TRBJ2-3; D not certain. The CDR3 sequence is 18 residues long. Trimming took 0 bases from V and 4 from J, leaving 21 bases between them. In germline, CDR1 is SGHNT, CDR2 YYREEE (reference sequence). Here the CDR3 reads CASSLVLKKANGADTQYF. For the CDR3, the DNA is TGTGCCAGCAGCTTGGTACTGAAGAAGGCCAACGGCGCAGATACGCAGTATTTT.

V usage is TRBV30 and J usage is TRBJ2-5, with no clear D. TRBJ2-7 explains the end of the DNA better; the J call may be wrong. The CDR3 runs to 12 residues. The germline gives CDR1 GTSNPN, CDR2 SVGIG (reference sequence). The DNA for the CDR3 is TGTGCCTGGTCGCGAGCTGACTACGAGCAGTACTTC. It codes for CAWSRADYEQYF.

CDR3 protein: CASSVTKLNEKLFF. The CDR3 coding sequence is TGTGCCAGCAGCGTGACAAAGTTAAATGAAAAACTGTTTTTT. The rearrangement links TRBV6-1 to TRBJ1-4; D ambiguous. Germline CDR1 MNHNS, CDR2 SASEGT. Deletions cut 6 bases from V and 5 bases from J, with 13 bases between. This CDR3 has 14 amino acids.

Comments on this clone: Other DNA sequences in the same sample also yield this CDR3. The V call is TRBV30, the J call TRBJ2-3; D is undetermined. Germline V CDR1 and CDR2: GTSNPN, SVGIG (reference sequence). The CDR3 consists of 12 residues. The V gene lost 0 bases and the J gene lost 5 bases, with 6 bases spanning the gap. The CDR3 nucleotides read TGTGCCTGGAGTGTACTCGGAGATACGCAGTATTTT. It is translated as CAWSVLGDTQYF.

This rearrangement joins TRBV11-3 to TRBJ2-2, with TRBD1 identical over 11 bases. CDR1 and CDR2 (germline): SGHNT, YENEEA. The J segment lost 6 bases and the V segment lost 3 bases, leaving 3 bases of the junction unmatched. CDR3 length: 15 amino acids. CDR3 in DNA: TGTGCCAGCAGCTTTGGACAGGGGGCGGCCGGGGAGCTGTTTTTT. Protein product: CASSFGQGAAGELFF.

The chain links TRBV2 to TRBJ2-7, with 8 bases aligning to TRBD1. The CDR3 is 13 amino acids. The V gene's germline CDR1 is SNHLY and CDR2 FYNNEI. V lost 8 bases to trimming and J lost 6 bases; unmatched junction nucleotides: 9. CDR3 sequence (DNA): TGTGCCAGCGGCAGACAGGGGTTAGCCGAGCAGTACTTC. Amino acid sequence: CASGRQGLAEQYF.

V and J are TRBV5-5 and TRBJ1-6; D remains unclear. The germline gives CDR1 SGHKS, CDR2 YYEKEE (reference sequence). This CDR3 has 20 residues. Trimming cost V 0 bases and J 7 bases, with 26 bases left between them. The CDR3 loop is CASSLVPKGRVDVGNSPLHF. CDR3 DNA: TGTGCCAGCAGCTTGGTTCCAAAGGGTCGGGTCGACGTGGGGAATTCACCCCTCCACTTT. Complete variable domain (other parts from reference TRBV5-5 and TRBJ1-6): DAGVTQSPTHLIKTRGQQVTLRCSPISGHKSVSWYQQVLGQGPQFIFQYYEKEERGRGNFPDRFSARQFPNYSSELNVNALLLGDSALYLCASSLVPKGRVDVGNSPLHFGNGTRLTVT.

Only a few counts were recorded for this clone. The V and J genes are TRBV2 and TRBJ1-2, with a weak D call TRBD1 (6 bases). Germline V CDR1 and CDR2: SNHLY, FYNNEI. The CDR3 is made up of 13 amino acids. Trimming left V 8 bases short and J 8 bases short, with 18 bases between. The CDR3 protein is CASGGRQAGGYTF. In DNA form, the CDR3 reads TGTGCCAGCGGGGGCCGGCAGGCGGGAGGCTACACCTTC.

The chain links TRBV9 to TRBJ2-2; 9 nucleotides align to TRBD1. V lost 0 bases, J lost 5 bases, and 20 bases stayed unmatched. This CDR3 contains 21 residues. Germline assignment: CDR1 SGDLS and CDR2 YYNGEE. CDR3 in amino acids: CASSVALTLDGRTGETGELFF. DNA for the CDR3: TGTGCCAGCAGCGTAGCTTTGACTCTGGACGGAAGGACAGGGGAAACCGGGGAGCTGTTTTTT.

This chain uses TRBV11-2 with TRBJ1-5; D remains ambiguous. V was clipped by 1 base and J by 0 bases, with 7 bases between them. This CDR3 has 15 amino acids. CDR1 is SGHAT, CDR2 FQNNGV, per germline. Here the CDR3 DNA reads TGTGCCAGCAGCTTAGGCGGGGATAGCAATCAGCCCCAGCATTTT. Residues: CASSLGGDSNQPQHF.

As concerns this clone: Other DNA sequences in this specimen translate into the identical CDR3. CDR3 sequence reads: CASSLSKETQYF. The CDR3 coding sequence is TGTGCCAGCAGCTTGTCCAAAGAGACCCAGTACTTC. The V call is TRBV5-6, the J call TRBJ2-5; unclear D gene. V shed 1 base and J shed 3 bases, with 4 bases lying between them. CDR3 length equals 12 residues. Germline values: CDR1 SGHDT, CDR2 YYEEEE.

V and J are TRBV28 and TRBJ2-3; perhaps TRBD1 as D (7 bases). V shed 8 bases and J shed 0 bases, with 18 bases lying between them. This CDR3 comprises 16 residues. Germline loops: CDR1 MDHEN, CDR2 SYDVKM. CDR3 nucleotide sequence: TGTGCCAGCCCCCCGGCCGGGGGACAGAGCACAGATACGCAGTATTTT. Amino acid sequence: CASPPAGGQSTDTQYF.